Below are 18 T cell receptor beta chains sequenced from a single sample in a study of T cells after yellow fever vaccination. TCRdb reprocessed the 5' RACE reads with MiXCR, giving one entry per CDR3 protein. The sample contains approximately 600,000 distinct CDR3 sequences, roughly an eighth of which appear only once. The sequencing used PBMCs, collected on the day of the yellow fever booster vaccination. The receptor source for this set is a man aged 30-40 years who received the YFV17D yellow fever vaccine.

This sequence joins TRBV28 and TRBJ2-5; possible D gene TRBD1, 6 bases. The CDR3 consists of 16 residues. Germline CDR1 and CDR2: MDHEN and SYDVKM. Trimming took off 4 bases at V and 2 bases at J, with 17 bases between the two ends. CDR3 sequence (DNA): TGTGCCAGCAGTTCCCTATCTGGACAGCTTCAAGAGACCCAGTACTTC. It specifies CASSSLSGQLQETQYF.

The CDR3 is CASGRLNTEAFF. The CDR3 nucleotides are TGTGCCAGTGGACGACTGAACACTGAAGCTTTCTTT. The rearrangement uses TRBV6-5 and TRBJ1-1; D is ambiguous. Germline V gives CDR1 MNHEY, CDR2 SVGAGI. V shed 9 bases and J shed 0 bases, with 8 bases lying between them. CDR3 length equals 12 residues.

The V gene is TRBV20-1, the J gene TRBJ2-7; maybe TRBD1 (5 bases). The CDR3 is 11 residues long. V lost 5 bases and J 6 bases, leaving 11 bases between the germline ends. Germline V gene data show CDR1 as DFQATT and CDR2 as SNEGSKA (reference sequence). The CDR3 spells CSARQNLEQYF. The CDR3 DNA reads TGCAGTGCTCGACAGAATCTCGAGCAGTACTTC.

J is TRBJ2-2 and V is TRBV12-3 or TRBV12-4; perhaps TRBD2 as D (7 bases). CDR3 size: 17 residues. The germline V and J ends were trimmed by 8 bases and 5 bases, with 24 bases remaining between them. The CDR3 is CASFPEGGARGTGELFF. The CDR3 nucleotides are TGTGCCAGCTTCCCGGAGGGGGGGGCGAGGGGGACCGGGGAGCTGTTTTTT.

The chain has TRBV5-1 and TRBJ2-5, with D hard to call. Germline V CDR1 and CDR2: SGHRS, YFSETQ. This CDR3 is built from 14 residues. V gave up 1 base and J gave up 1 base, with 8 bases separating them. The CDR3 region is CASSLQGRQETQYF. DNA for the CDR3: TGCGCCAGCAGCTTGCAAGGACGCCAAGAGACCCAGTACTTC. The full variable domain, in which reference TRBV5-1 and TRBJ2-5 provide the parts outside the CDR3, is KAGVTQTPRYLIKTRGQQVTLSCSPISGHRSVSWYQQTPGQGLQFLFEYFSETQRNKGNFPGRFSGRQFSNSRSEMNVSTLELGDSALYLCASSLQGRQETQYFGPGTRLLVL.

This sequence joins TRBV6-6 and TRBJ2-3; 7 nucleotides match TRBD1. With 10 bases clipped from V and 0 bases from J, the junction kept 4 bases outside the gene matches. Germline values: CDR1 MNHNY, CDR2 SVGAGI (reference sequence). CDR3 length equals 13 residues. The CDR3 spells CANGQESTDTQYF. CDR3 DNA sequence: TGTGCCAACGGACAGGAGAGCACAGATACGCAGTATTTT.

Only a few counts were recorded for this clonotype. The gene calls are TRBV7-9 and TRBJ2-1; D perhaps matches TRBD2 (5 bases). The CDR3 contains 12 residues. V gave up 5 bases and J gave up 12 bases, with 14 bases separating them. CDR1 and CDR2 from the germline V gene are SEHNR and FQNEAQ (reference sequence). CDR3 amino acids: CASSPPGRGQFF. In DNA form, the CDR3 reads TGTGCCAGCAGCCCCCCGGGGAGAGGGCAGTTCTTC.

This clonotype was counted a few times. The V call is TRBV10-3, the J call TRBJ1-2; the D gene is possibly TRBD1 (5 bases). Trimming stripped 7 bases from V and 2 bases from J, with 8 bases between. CDR3 size: 12 residues. Looked up from germline, CDR1 is ENHRY and CDR2 is SYGVKD. Here the CDR3 DNA reads TGTGCCATCACCCGGGGGAACTATGGCTACACCTTC. It translates to CAITRGNYGYTF.

This chain joins TRBV19 and TRBJ2-1, with TRBD1 matching 7 bases. CDR3 length equals 16 residues. Germline-derived CDR1 and CDR2 are LNHDA and SQIVND (reference sequence). V lost 10 bases, J lost 0 bases, and 12 bases stayed unmatched. The CDR3 reads CATKTRWDSSYNEQFF. CDR3 nucleotide sequence: TGTGCCACAAAAACTAGGTGGGACAGCTCCTACAATGAGCAGTTCTTC.

This chain connects TRBV10-3 to TRBJ2-5, with TRBD2 identical over 7 bases. The ends lost 8 bases at V and 3 bases at J; junction bases unmatched: 6. Per germline, CDR1 ENHRY and CDR2 SYGVKD. This CDR3 is built from 13 residues. The CDR3 sequence is CAICSGSEETQYF. The CDR3 DNA reads as TGTGCCATCTGTAGCGGGTCGGAAGAGACCCAGTACTTC.

This clonotype appeared a few times. This chain connects TRBV12-3 or TRBV12-4 to TRBJ1-5; unclear D gene. This CDR3 has 13 amino acids. The V end was cut by 5 bases, the J end by 6 bases, with 11 bases between. The CDR3 coding sequence is TGTGCCAGCAGTCGCCAACAAGCTCAGCCCCAGCATTTT. It is translated as CASSRQQAQPQHF.

This clonotype was counted between two and nine times. This chain uses TRBV9 with TRBJ2-3; TRBD2 matches at 8 bases. The CDR3 has 16 residues. Germline trimming cut 4 bases from V and 3 bases from J; bases unmatched to any gene: 10. Germline assignment: CDR1 SGDLS and CDR2 YYNGEE. The CDR3 sequence: CASSPTGSGGTDTQYF. The CDR3 bases are TGTGCCAGCAGCCCGACGGGTTCGGGGGGGACAGATACGCAGTATTTT.

The chain is built from TRBV5-1 and TRBJ2-1; TRBD2 matches at 8 bases. Germline CDR1 and CDR2: SGHRS and YFSETQ. This CDR3 region has 18 residues. The V segment lost 2 bases and the J segment 6 bases; nucleotides outside the gene matches: 16. The CDR3 loop reads CASSLGWNSGTRLNEQFF. CDR3 coding DNA: TGCGCCAGCAGCTTAGGATGGAATAGCGGGACCCGACTCAATGAGCAGTTCTTC.

J is TRBJ2-5 and V is TRBV6-5; 10 bases are shared with TRBD1. V was clipped by 8 bases and J by 5 bases; unmatched bases: 8. The CDR3 is 14 amino acids. The germline V gene has CDR1 MNHEY and CDR2 SVGAGI. The CDR3: CASGGTGAWETQYF. Written as DNA, the CDR3 is TGTGCCAGCGGGGGGACAGGGGCTTGGGAGACCCAGTACTTC.

The chain carries TRBV4-3 and TRBJ2-7; the match to TRBD2 covers 14 bases. This CDR3 comprises 16 residues. V gave up 0 bases and J gave up 6 bases; unmatched junction bases: 4. The germline gives CDR1 LGHNA, CDR2 YSLEER. CDR3 DNA: TGCGCCAGCAGCCAAGATGGGGGACTAGCGGGAGTCGAGCAGTACTTC. Protein sequence: CASSQDGGLAGVEQYF.

This clonotype was detected only a few times. The chain has TRBV7-9 and TRBJ2-4; TRBD2 matches at 8 bases. CDR1 is SEHNR, CDR2 FQNEAQ, per germline (reference sequence). The CDR3 spans 13 residues. V gave up 5 bases and J gave up 8 bases; unmatched junction bases: 5. CDR3 sequence (DNA): TGTGCCAGCAGCCCGGGACTAGGAGACATTCAGTACTTC. As protein: CASSPGLGDIQYF.

This clonotype has more than one count but fewer than ten. The chain joins TRBV20-1 to TRBJ2-3, with no clear D. Germline V gives CDR1 DFQATT, CDR2 SNEGSKA (reference sequence). The V end lost 3 bases, the J end lost 5 bases, and 6 bases lay between the germline ends. The CDR3 contains 11 residues. In nucleotides, the CDR3 is TGCAGTGCTAGGAAGCGAGATACGCAGTATTTT. As protein: CSARKRDTQYF.

CDR3 bases: TGTGCCAGCAGCCCCCGGACCGGTAGCGAGCAGTACTTC. Translating gives CASSPRTGSEQYF. V is TRBV7-9 and J is TRBJ2-7; no reliable D call. The CDR3 contains 13 residues. The V end was cut by 5 bases, the J end by 6 bases, with 14 bases between. Germline CDR1 reads SEHNR; CDR2 reads FQNEAQ (reference sequence).